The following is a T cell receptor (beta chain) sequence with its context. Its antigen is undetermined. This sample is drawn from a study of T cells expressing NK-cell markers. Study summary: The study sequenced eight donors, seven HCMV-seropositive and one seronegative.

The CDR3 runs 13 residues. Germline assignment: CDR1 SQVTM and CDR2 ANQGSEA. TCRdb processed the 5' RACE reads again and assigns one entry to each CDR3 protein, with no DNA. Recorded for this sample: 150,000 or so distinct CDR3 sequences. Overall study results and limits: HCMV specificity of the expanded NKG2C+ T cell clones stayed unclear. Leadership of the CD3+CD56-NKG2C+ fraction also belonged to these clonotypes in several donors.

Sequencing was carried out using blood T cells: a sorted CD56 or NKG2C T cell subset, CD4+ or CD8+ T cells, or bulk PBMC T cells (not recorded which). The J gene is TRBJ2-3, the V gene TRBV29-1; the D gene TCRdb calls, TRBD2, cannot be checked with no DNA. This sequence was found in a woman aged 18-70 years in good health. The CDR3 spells CSIASGLTDTQYF.